Following are 15 T cell receptor beta chains from one sample sequenced in a study of OX40 agonist ivuxolimab in advanced cancers. The repertoire was sequenced with immunoSEQ multiplex PCR; TCRdb's copy has only in-frame clones and lacks some. The repertoire holds 70,000 to 80,000 clones, with approximately 89% as singletons. Sequenced material: CD4+ or CD8+ T cells sorted from blood, taken in a trial of the OX40 agonist ivuxolimab. The receptor source for this set is an adult with an advanced solid tumor such as melanoma, head and neck, liver or kidney cancer.

This chain joins TRBV9 and TRBJ2-1; D unclear. Trimming removed 2 bases from V and 9 bases from J, with 15 bases in between. The CDR3 totals 14 residues. The germline V gene encodes CDR1 SGDLS and CDR2 YYNGEE. The CDR3 loop is CASSVRSVVGEQFF. The CDR3 DNA reads TGTGCCAGCAGCGTTCGGTCCGTAGTCGGTGAGCAGTTCTTC.

The chain is built from TRBV11-2 and TRBJ2-1; D is uncertain. The V gene lost 1 base and the J gene lost 2 bases, with 6 bases spanning the gap. The CDR3 extends over 14 amino acids. Germline V gives CDR1 SGHAT, CDR2 FQNNGV. DNA of the CDR3: TGTGCCAGCAGCTTAGCGACCCCCTACAATGAGCAGTTCTTC. This translates into CASSLATPYNEQFF.

This chain joins TRBV7-2 and TRBJ2-7; D is unresolved. Germline CDR1 reads SGHTA; CDR2 reads FQGNSA. V was trimmed by 5 bases and J by 0 bases, leaving 5 bases between them. This CDR3 is built from 12 residues. The CDR3 bases are TGTGCCAGCAGCCAAAGCTCCTACGAGCAGTACTTC. Residues: CASSQSSYEQYF.

This rearrangement joins TRBV5-1 to TRBJ2-3; D is possibly TRBD2 (6 bases). CDR1 SGHRS and CDR2 YFSETQ come from the germline V gene. The V and J ends lost 0 bases and 1 base respectively, with 12 bases between them. This CDR3 has 16 residues. CDR3 residues: CASSLVSGGGTDTQYF. CDR3 bases: TGCGCCAGCAGCTTGGTCAGCGGAGGGGGCACAGATACGCAGTATTTT.

This clone was recorded once. This rearrangement joins TRBV6-1 to TRBJ1-5; no clear D gene. V lost 3 bases, J lost 11 bases, and 14 bases lay in between. Germline CDR1 reads MNHNS; CDR2 reads SASEGT. This CDR3 is built from 13 residues. The CDR3 DNA is TGTGCCAGCAGTGATGAAGCGGGAATGGCCCAGCATTTT. This translates into CASSDEAGMAQHF.

This chain connects TRBV11-3 to TRBJ1-4, with unresolved D. The germline gives CDR1 SGHNT, CDR2 YENEEA. The length of the CDR3 is 13 residues. Deletions cut 3 bases from V and 4 bases from J, with 6 bases between. DNA of the CDR3: TGTGCCAGCAGCTTGGGCATTAATGAAAAACTGTTTTTT. Its translation is CASSLGINEKLFF.

The V and J genes are TRBV19 and TRBJ2-1; 11 bases match TRBD1. The CDR3 consists of 16 residues. The germline gives CDR1 LNHDA, CDR2 SQIVND (reference sequence). Trimming cost V 4 bases and J 8 bases; bases outside gene matches: 10. CDR3 sequence: CASSREGTGGVDEQFF. The CDR3 coding sequence is TGTGCCAGTAGTAGGGAAGGGACAGGGGGAGTCGATGAGCAGTTCTTC. The whole variable domain, remainder taken from reference TRBV19 and TRBJ2-1, is DGGITQSPKYLFRKEGQNVTLSCEQNLNHDAMYWYRQDPGQGLRLIYYSQIVNDFQKGDIAEGYSVSREKKESFPLTVTSAQKNPTAFYLCASSREGTGGVDEQFFGPGTRLTVL.

The chain links TRBV5-4 to TRBJ1-4; the D is unclear. V lost 4 bases and J lost 0, with 7 bases in between. CDR1 and CDR2 (germline): SGHNT, YYREEE (reference sequence). The CDR3 covers 14 residues. CDR3 region: CASSPVTTNEKLFF. The CDR3 coding sequence is TGTGCCAGCAGCCCTGTTACAACTAATGAAAAACTGTTTTTT.

V usage is TRBV2 and J usage is TRBJ2-1; 10 bases are a match to TRBD2. The V gene end was trimmed by 9 bases and the J gene end by 8 bases; junction bases not matched to a gene: 7. Germline assignment: CDR1 SNHLY and CDR2 FYNNEI. The CDR3 has 13 amino acids. CDR3 DNA: TGTGCCAGGAGCGGGAGGGTAAGATATGAGCAGTTCTTC. Translation: CARSGRVRYEQFF.

The chain joins TRBV25-1 to TRBJ2-5; D is possibly TRBD1 or TRBD2 (6 bases each). Per germline, CDR1 MGHDK and CDR2 SYGVNS. The CDR3 is made up of 14 amino acids. V was cut by 1 base and J by 5 bases, with 11 bases left in between. The CDR3 DNA sequence: TGTGCCAGCAGTGAATCAACAGGGAGGGAGACCCAGTACTTC. It specifies CASSESTGRETQYF.

CDR3 amino acids: CASSHRNNEQFF. The DNA for the CDR3 is TGTGCCAGCAGTCATCGCAACAATGAGCAGTTCTTC. The rearrangement uses TRBV5-4 and TRBJ2-1, with D hard to call. CDR3 size: 12 residues. Between the trimmed V and J ends, which lost 5 bases and 5 bases, there was a span of 8 bases. The germline V gene encodes CDR1 SGHNT and CDR2 YYREEE (reference sequence).

The chain has TRBV6-5 and TRBJ1-1; the D is unclear. V was cut by 8 bases and J by 5 bases, with 12 bases left in between. CDR1 is MNHEY, CDR2 SVGAGI, per germline. The length of the CDR3 is 12 residues. The CDR3 sequence is CASGPTGTEAFF. CDR3 in DNA: TGTGCCAGCGGACCGACGGGGACTGAAGCTTTCTTT.

The chain joins TRBV14 to TRBJ1-2, with a possible D match to TRBD1 (5 bases). V shed 4 bases and J shed 1 base, with 10 bases lying between them. This CDR3 comprises 14 residues. Per the germline V gene, CDR1 is SGHDN and CDR2 is FVKESK. The CDR3 coding sequence is TGTGCCAGCAGCCCGGGGCGCCGTAACTATGGCTACACCTTC. The encoded protein is CASSPGRRNYGYTF.

The rearrangement joins TRBV6-5 to TRBJ2-7; D not resolved. The V end was cut by 6 bases, the J end by 2 bases, with 5 bases between. CDR1 and CDR2 (germline): MNHEY, SVGAGI. The CDR3 is 11 residues long. This CDR3 reads CASSKTYEQYF. The CDR3 nucleotides are TGTGCCAGCAGCAAGACCTACGAGCAGTACTTC.

CDR3 nucleotide sequence: TGTGCCAGTAGTATAGATTACAGGTACTACAATGAGCAGTTCTTC. This encodes CASSIDYRYYNEQFF. The chain links TRBV19 to TRBJ2-1; TRBD1 is a possible D gene (5 bases). Germline values: CDR1 LNHDA, CDR2 SQIVND (reference sequence). V was shortened by 0 bases and J by 3 bases, with 9 bases between the two germline ends. This CDR3 comprises 15 residues.